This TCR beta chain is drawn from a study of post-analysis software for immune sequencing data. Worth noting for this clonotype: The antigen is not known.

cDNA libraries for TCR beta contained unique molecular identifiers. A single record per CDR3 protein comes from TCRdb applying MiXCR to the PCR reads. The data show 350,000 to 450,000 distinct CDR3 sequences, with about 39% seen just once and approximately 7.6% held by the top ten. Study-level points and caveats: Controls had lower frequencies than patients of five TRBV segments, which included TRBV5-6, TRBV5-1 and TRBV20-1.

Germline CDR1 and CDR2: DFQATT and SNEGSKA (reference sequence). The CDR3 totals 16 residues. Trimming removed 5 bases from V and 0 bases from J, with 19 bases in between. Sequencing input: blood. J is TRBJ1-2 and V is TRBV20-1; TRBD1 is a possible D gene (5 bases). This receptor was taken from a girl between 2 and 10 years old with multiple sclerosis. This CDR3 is CSAVTAGQASNYGYTF. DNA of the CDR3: TGCAGTGCTGTGACAGCGGGGCAGGCTTCTAACTATGGCTACACCTTC.